These T cell receptor beta chains were read from a single sample in a study of shared clonotypes between healthy human individuals. Sequencing used immunoSEQ multiplex PCR; TCRdb keeps in-frame clones, though not all of them. This sample has about 560,000 clones; roughly four fifths occur once, and the top ten carry 12%. Sample: PBMCs. These receptors came from a woman between 40 and 55 years old in good health. Some clones in this sample may be carry-over from other donors' samples. The CDR3 runs from the conserved cysteine through the conserved F or W. The order of the fields is J gene, clone size, D gene, V gene, CDR3 protein, CDR3 DNA. A D gene is named only where the DNA matches it firmly. Clone sizes are given selectively: once, few, many, or a class where the clone is expanded.

>TRBJ2-7|.|.|TRBV30
CSAGAPYEQYF
TGTAGTGCGGGGGCCCCCTACGAGCAGTACTTC
>TRBJ1-3|.|.|TRBV5-1
CASSFGAAGNTIYF
TGCGCCAGCAGCTTCGGAGCGGCAGGCAACACCATATATTTT
>TRBJ2-4|.|.|TRBV4-3
CASSQEGGTLAKNIQYF
TGCGCCAGCAGCCAGGAAGGCGGGACCCTAGCCAAAAACATTCAGTACTTC
>TRBJ1-2|.|.|TRBV28
CATQGNYGYTF
TGTGCCACCCAGGGCAACTATGGCTACACCTTC
>TRBJ1-4|.|TRBD1|TRBV28
CASSFLRTGEVGFF
TGTGCCAGCAGTTTTCTCAGGACAGGGGAGGTTGGGTTTTTT
>TRBJ2-7|few|.|TRBV6-1
CASSGYPTTALAYEQYF
TGTGCCAGCAGTGGATACCCGACAACGGCTCTGGCCTACGAGCAGTACTTC
>TRBJ1-2|.|TRBD1|TRBV11-2
CASNKPGGSSYGYTF
TGTGCCAGCAACAAACCAGGGGGCTCTAGCTATGGCTACACCTTC
>TRBJ2-3|.|TRBD2|TRBV10-1
CASSGTSGSGTDTQYF
TGCGCCAGCAGTGGGACTAGCGGGAGCGGCACAGATACGCAGTATTTT
>TRBJ1-2|.|.|TRBV20-1
CSARDGWGYTF
TGCAGTGCTAGAGATGGGTGGGGCTACACCTTC
>TRBJ2-2|.|TRBD1|TRBV5-6
CASSRGQGAAGELFF
TGTGCCAGCAGCAGGGGACAGGGGGCGGCCGGGGAGCTGTTTTTT
>TRBJ2-1|once|.|TRBV5-1
CASSFPGNEQFF
TGCGCCAGCAGCTTCCCCGGGAATGAGCAGTTCTTC
>TRBJ2-5|.|.|TRBV7-6
CASSLAGSETQYF
TGTGCCAGCAGCTTAGCGGGTAGTGAGACCCAGTACTTC
>TRBJ2-7|.|TRBD1|TRBV28
CASSSARTGGLVSYEQYF
TGTGCCAGCAGTTCCGCCCGAACAGGGGGCTTAGTATCCTACGAGCAGTACTTC
>TRBJ2-7|.|TRBD1|TRBV4-2
CASSQDQGAHYEQYF
TGTGCCAGCAGCCAAGACCAGGGGGCCCACTACGAGCAGTACTTC
>TRBJ2-5|.|.|TRBV7-9
CASSPLGKGEGETQYF
TGTGCCAGCAGCCCCCTTGGGAAGGGGGAAGGGGAGACCCAGTACTTC
>TRBJ2-7|.|.|TRBV7-8
CASSLRALIDEQYF
TGTGCCAGCAGCTTAAGGGCTCTTATCGACGAGCAGTACTTC
>TRBJ2-5|few|.|TRBV29-1
CSSRGRTEETQYF
TGCAGCAGCAGGGGTCGCACAGAAGAGACCCAGTACTTC
>TRBJ1-1|.|.|TRBV29-1
CSVQSTMNTEAFF
TGCAGCGTCCAGAGTACTATGAACACTGAAGCTTTCTTT
>TRBJ2-5|.|TRBD2|TRBV28
CASSPGLAGRQETQYF
TGTGCCAGCAGTCCCGGACTAGCGGGACGCCAAGAGACCCAGTACTTC
>TRBJ1-5|few|.|TRBV21-1
CASSKARLLWTGRKGNQPQHF
TGTGCCAGCAGCAAAGCGCGGTTGTTATGGACAGGGCGAAAGGGCAATCAGCCCCAGCATTTT
>TRBJ1-1|.|.|TRBV5-1
CASSLALGDGVTEAFF
TGCGCCAGCAGCTTGGCCTTGGGGGACGGCGTCACTGAAGCTTTCTTT
>TRBJ2-2|.|TRBD2|TRBV6-6
CASSYTGLADTGELFF
TGTGCCAGCAGTTACACGGGACTAGCCGACACCGGGGAGCTGTTTTTT
>TRBJ2-5|.|.|TRBV18
CASSPSASYEETQYF
TGTGCCAGCTCACCCAGCGCTAGCTACGAAGAGACCCAGTACTTC
>TRBJ2-6|many|.|TRBV6-5
CASRSRIAGANVLTF
TGTGCCAGCAGGTCTAGAATCGCTGGGGCCAACGTCCTGACTTTC
>TRBJ1-2|many|.|TRBV30
CACPGRTNYGYTF
TGTGCCTGCCCAGGACGGACTAACTATGGCTACACCTTC
>TRBJ1-1|.|TRBD1|TRBV29-1
CSVEEIPDRGDEAFF
TGCAGCGTTGAGGAAATACCGGACAGGGGGGATGAAGCTTTCTTT